Presented here are 26 T cell receptor beta chains from one specimen sequenced in a study of T-cell reconstitution after alpha-beta-depleted transplantation in children. The TCRbeta library incorporated unique molecular identifiers. TCRdb independently ran MiXCR on the PCR reads; one entry per CDR3 protein. This sample has 250,000 to 400,000 distinct CDR3 sequences, with approximately 20% found just once. The sequencing here drew on PBMCs, mostly from graft donor cells, taken 180 days after TCRalphabeta/CD19-depleted stem cell transplant. These receptors originate from a male patient aged 10 to 17 who had a stem cell transplant for acute lymphoblastic leukemia, so the T cells may come from the graft donor.

The V call is TRBV6-2 or TRBV6-3, the J call TRBJ2-3; 7 bases line up with TRBD2. The CDR3 is 17 amino acids. V was clipped by 4 bases and J by 2 bases; unmatched bases: 12. Per the germline V gene, CDR1 is MNHEY and CDR2 is SVGEGT. The CDR3 bases are TGTGCCAGCAGTTCCCTCGGTCTAGCGGAACACACAGATACGCAGTATTTT. This encodes CASSSLGLAEHTDTQYF.

This chain connects TRBV5-1 to TRBJ2-7, with D possibly being TRBD1 or TRBD2 (5 bases each). Germline values: CDR1 SGHRS, CDR2 YFSETQ. This CDR3 is built from 14 residues. V was pared by 4 bases and J by 0 bases, with 11 bases between. CDR3 nucleotide sequence: TGCGCCAGCAGCGGGACGGGGAGCTCCTACGAGCAGTACTTC. Amino acids: CASSGTGSSYEQYF.

The chain recombines TRBV6-5 with TRBJ1-5, with D tentatively TRBD1 (5 bases). The CDR3 loop spans 14 amino acids. With 4 bases removed from V and 4 bases from J, the gap between germline ends came to 11 bases. Germline CDR1 is MNHEY and CDR2 is SVGAGI. The CDR3 nucleotides read TGTGCCAGCAGTTTCCCCGGGACTAATCAGCCCCAGCATTTT. It codes for CASSFPGTNQPQHF.

The chain recombines TRBV21-1 with TRBJ2-7; the table names TRBD1, a call not compared with the DNA. TRBV21-1 is a listed pseudogene. CDR3 length: 21 residues. In DNA, the CDR3 is TGTGCCAGCAGCAACCGGGACAGGAGGTCCATGGATCGAACTAGAGGCTACGAGCAGTACTTC. Translating it yields CASSNRDRRSMDRTRGYEQYF.

This rearrangement joins TRBV13 to TRBJ2-1; D gene unclear. Germline V gene sequence: CDR1 PRHDT, CDR2 FYEKMQ (reference sequence). The CDR3 totals 15 residues. Trimming stripped 5 bases from V and 7 bases from J, with 18 bases between. Here the CDR3 DNA reads TGTGCCAGCAGCCTAATTCCGGAGCTCCGGAATGAGCAGTTCTTC. It specifies CASSLIPELRNEQFF. The full variable domain, with the rest looked up from reference TRBV13 and TRBJ2-1, is AAGVIQSPRHLIKEKRETATLKCYPIPRHDTVYWYQQGPGQDPQFLISFYEKMQSDKGSIPDRFSAQQFSDYHSELNMSSLELGDSALYFCASSLIPELRNEQFFGPGTRLTVL.

V is TRBV3-1 and J is TRBJ2-7, with 8 bases matching TRBD2. J lost 7 bases, V lost 4 bases, and 9 bases had no gene match. Germline V gene lookup returns CDR1 LGHDT and CDR2 YNNKEL (reference sequence). This CDR3 is 14 amino acids long. The CDR3 DNA reads TGTGCCAGCAGCCGACCCGGGAGGGCAAGAGAGCAGTACTTC. Residues: CASSRPGRAREQYF.

A few counts support this clonotype. This rearrangement joins TRBV9 to TRBJ1-4, with D perhaps TRBD1 (5 bases). Germline values: CDR1 SGDLS, CDR2 YYNGEE. V dropped 0 bases and J dropped 5 bases, with 11 bases sitting between them. The CDR3 spans 15 residues. CDR3 in DNA: TGTGCCAGCAGCGTAGTGGGCAGGGAGAATGAAAAACTGTTTTTT. This sequence encodes CASSVVGRENEKLFF.

This chain uses TRBV4-2 with TRBJ2-7, with D uncertain. Germline V CDR1 and CDR2: LGHNA, YNFKEQ. Deletions cut 0 bases from V and 1 base from J, with 13 bases between. The CDR3 is 16 residues long. The CDR3 spells CASSQEGRQTSYEQYF. The CDR3 DNA sequence: TGTGCCAGCAGCCAAGAAGGGCGACAAACTTCCTACGAGCAGTACTTC.

This chain links TRBV20-1 with TRBJ2-1, with a possible D match to TRBD2 (5 bases). Deletions cut 0 bases from V and 4 bases from J, with 7 bases between. The CDR3 sequence is 13 residues long. The V gene's germline CDR1 is DFQATT and CDR2 SNEGSKA (reference sequence). CDR3 nucleotides: TGCAGTGCTAGAGACCGGGGTTACAATGAGCAGTTCTTC. Its protein is CSARDRGYNEQFF.

This clonotype was seen more than once but under ten times. The chain links TRBV5-1 to TRBJ2-7; D uncertain. V gave up 1 base and J gave up 1 base, with 9 bases separating them. From germline, CDR1 is SGHRS and CDR2 YFSETQ. This CDR3 region has 14 residues. CDR3 region: CASSLFVGSYEQYF. CDR3 DNA sequence: TGCGCCAGCAGCTTGTTCGTAGGGTCCTACGAGCAGTACTTC.

This clonotype was detected only a few times. The V gene is TRBV12-3 or TRBV12-4, the J gene TRBJ1-5; no clear D gene. The CDR3 totals 15 residues. V lost 5 bases, J lost 0 bases, and 11 bases lay in between. CDR3 in amino acids: CASSLYSYSNQPQHF. The CDR3 DNA reads as TGTGCCAGCAGTCTGTATTCTTATAGCAATCAGCCCCAGCATTTT.

This clonotype was recorded at least ten times. V usage is TRBV6-1 and J usage is TRBJ1-1; perhaps TRBD1 as D (5 bases). V lost 4 bases to trimming and J lost 7 bases, with 22 bases between them. Germline assignment: CDR1 MNHNS and CDR2 SASEGT. This CDR3 comprises 16 residues. The CDR3 protein is CASSGSGGRGRYEAFF. The CDR3 DNA sequence: TGTGCCAGCAGTGGATCTGGGGGTCGGGGCCGCTATGAAGCTTTCTTT.

V gene TRBV27 combines with J gene TRBJ2-1; D may correspond to TRBD1 or TRBD2 (5 bases each). The CDR3 spans 16 residues. The germline CDR1 and CDR2 sequences are MNHEY and SMNVEV (reference sequence). V gave up 5 bases and J gave up 3 bases, with 17 bases separating them. CDR3: CASSPPGPYNYNEQFF. CDR3 sequence (DNA): TGTGCCAGCAGTCCCCCGGGACCATACAACTACAATGAGCAGTTCTTC.

This clonotype was picked up one time. This rearrangement joins TRBV5-5 to TRBJ2-7, with D possibly matching TRBD2 (5 bases). Germline V gives CDR1 SGHKS, CDR2 YYEKEE (reference sequence). Deletions cut 3 bases from V and 7 bases from J, with 17 bases between. The CDR3 has 14 amino acids. CDR3 loop: CASSSEWARGEQYF. The CDR3 DNA is TGTGCCAGCAGCTCAGAATGGGCCCGAGGGGAGCAGTACTTC.

This clonotype came up a few times. This chain connects TRBV5-6 to TRBJ1-5, with D perhaps TRBD1 (6 bases). The CDR3 extends over 15 amino acids. The V end lost 2 bases, the J end lost 7 bases, and 16 bases lay between the germline ends. Germline assignment: CDR1 SGHDT and CDR2 YYEEEE. DNA for the CDR3: TGTGCCAGCAGCTTAACAGGGCCTAGCGGGCAGCCCCAGCATTTT. Translation gives CASSLTGPSGQPQHF.

The chain combines TRBV9 with TRBJ2-2; D not certain. Germline V lookup: CDR1 SGDLS, CDR2 YYNGEE. The V gene lost 1 base and the J gene lost 3 bases, with 19 bases spanning the gap. The CDR3 runs to 18 residues. This CDR3 reads CASSVNPLVPSDTGELFF. CDR3 DNA: TGTGCCAGCAGCGTAAACCCGCTAGTTCCGAGCGACACCGGGGAGCTGTTTTTT.

CDR3 in DNA: TGTGCCAGCAGACCATCGGTGGCTAGCGGGAGAAGAAGTACAGATACGCAGTATTTT. Translating gives CASRPSVASGRRSTDTQYF. This chain joins TRBV7-6 and TRBJ2-3, with 10 bases lining up with TRBD2. Unmatched junction bases numbered 18, after V lost 6 bases and J lost 3 bases. The CDR3 covers 19 residues. The germline CDR1 and CDR2 sequences are SGHVS and FNYEAQ.

The table lists this clonotype with a few counts. V usage is TRBV20-1 and J usage is TRBJ2-7; perhaps D is TRBD1 or TRBD2 (7 bases each). Germline-derived CDR1 and CDR2 are DFQATT and SNEGSKA (reference sequence). Trimming removed 0 bases at V and 1 base at J, with 19 bases between. This CDR3 comprises 17 residues. CDR3 protein: CSARETAGGGGSYEQYF. As DNA, the CDR3 is TGCAGTGCTAGAGAAACGGCAGGGGGGGGAGGGTCCTACGAGCAGTACTTC.

This clonotype was seen only a few times. The V call is TRBV7-7, the J call TRBJ2-2, with D uncertain. Trimming took off 2 bases at V and 0 bases at J, with 10 bases between the two ends. Germline values: CDR1 SSHAT, CDR2 FNYEAQ (reference sequence). The CDR3 has 16 residues. Here the CDR3 reads CASSLHVGANTGELFF. CDR3 DNA: TGTGCCAGCAGCTTACATGTCGGAGCGAACACCGGGGAGCTGTTTTTT.

This clonotype was seen only a few times. The J gene is TRBJ2-7, the V gene TRBV5-1; weak D call: TRBD2 (6 bases). Germline V gene lookup returns CDR1 SGHRS and CDR2 YFSETQ. V was pared by 4 bases and J by 3 bases, with 17 bases between. The CDR3 consists of 15 residues. Here the CDR3 DNA reads TGCGCCAGCAGCGTCGCCGGCTCTAGCGTCTACGAGCAGTACTTC. Encoded protein: CASSVAGSSVYEQYF.

This rearrangement joins TRBV27 to TRBJ2-7; weak D call: TRBD1 (5 bases). Germline values: CDR1 MNHEY, CDR2 SMNVEV (reference sequence). With 5 bases removed from V and 4 bases from J, the gap between germline ends came to 9 bases. The CDR3 has 12 residues. CDR3 region: CASSGAPYEQYF. CDR3 DNA: TGTGCCAGCAGTGGGGCCCCATACGAGCAGTACTTC.

This rearrangement joins TRBV20-1 to TRBJ1-2; 8 bases map to TRBD1. The J segment lost 8 bases and the V segment lost 0 bases, leaving 5 bases of the junction unmatched. The germline V gene has CDR1 DFQATT and CDR2 SNEGSKA (reference sequence). CDR3 length: 13 amino acids. This CDR3 is CSAREDRVSGYTF. In DNA form, the CDR3 reads TGCAGTGCTAGAGAGGACAGGGTTTCGGGCTACACCTTC.

The chain uses TRBV12-3 or TRBV12-4 and TRBJ2-1, with 12 nucleotides matching TRBD2. The CDR3 is 20 residues long. J was trimmed by 0 bases and V by 0 bases; bases with no gene match: 9. Here the CDR3 DNA reads TGTGCCAGCAGTTTAGCCCGACTAGCGGGAGCCCCCGGCTCCTACAATGAGCAGTTCTTC. It translates to CASSLARLAGAPGSYNEQFF.

The rearrangement links TRBV7-9 to TRBJ2-7; D unresolved. CDR1 and CDR2 from the germline V gene are SEHNR and FQNEAQ (reference sequence). The CDR3 extends over 15 amino acids. Trimming left V 6 bases short and J 0 bases short, with 15 bases between. The DNA for the CDR3 is TGTGCCAGCAGTTCCTACGACGTGAGCTCCTACGAGCAGTACTTC. This sequence encodes CASSSYDVSSYEQYF.

The genes are TRBV20-1 and TRBJ2-7, with unresolved D. The length of the CDR3 is 13 residues. Germline V gene data show CDR1 as DFQATT and CDR2 as SNEGSKA (reference sequence). Trimming pared 5 bases from V and 0 bases from J, leaving 11 bases between. CDR3 bases: TGCAGTGCTCTCGTGACAAGCTCCTACGAGCAGTACTTC. Translated: CSALVTSSYEQYF.

This clonotype has just a few counts. The rearrangement links TRBV27 to TRBJ2-1; D is uncertain. In germline, CDR1 is MNHEY, CDR2 SMNVEV (reference sequence). This CDR3 contains 13 residues. Trimming stripped 1 base from V and 2 bases from J, with 3 bases between. The CDR3 sequence is CASSLYPYNEQFF. CDR3 coding DNA: TGTGCCAGCAGTTTATATCCCTACAATGAGCAGTTCTTC.